Sequencing of this T cell receptor beta chain was carried out in a study of blood T cells in healthy people across ages. Findings and limits, study-wide: Roughly linear declines in TCR beta diversity per million T cells occurred with age.

In each sample, at least 6 million PBMCs were isolated. Germline-derived CDR1 and CDR2 are MNHEY and SMNVEV (reference sequence). This CDR3 is built from 16 residues. The V gene end was trimmed by 5 bases and the J gene end by 3 bases; junction bases not matched to a gene: 12. Through a sample-barcoded 5' primer and a J-beta primer mix, a second PCR was run for roughly 6 to 11 cycles. The template-switch adaptor was a 5' adaptor with 12 random nucleotides. It tagged each cDNA molecule. Each CDR3 protein gets one entry after TCRdb re-called the 5' RACE reads with MiXCR. The table has some 1.7 million distinct CDR3 sequences, about 28% seen once; the top ten hold 7.7%. Details on this clonotype: What it binds is unknown.

This clonotype was obtained from a woman in her twenties or thirties in good health. The rearrangement links TRBV27 to TRBJ1-1; TRBD1 matches 7 bases. The sequenced sample consisted of blood. CDR3: CASSPDRDRIDTEAFF. In DNA form, the CDR3 reads TGTGCCAGCAGTCCCGACAGGGACAGAATAGACACTGAAGCTTTCTTT.